This record looks at one T cell receptor (beta chain) sequence and its context. What it recognizes is unknown. This entry belongs to a study of cytomegalovirus exposure and HLA in healthy donors. Study outcomes and limitations: Excluded: some indistinguishable V segments such as TRBV6-2 and TRBV6-3. It was fewer than 200 TCR beta chains that were listed as cytomegalovirus-associated.

Both 60 Vbeta primers and 13 Jbeta primers went into the PCR. Using immunoSEQ multiplex PCR, the repertoire was profiled, and TCRdb retains in-frame clones only, with some absent. The table has about 180,000 clones, more than 70% seen once; the top ten hold 1.3% to 1.5%. V lost 2 bases to trimming and J lost 1 base; unmatched junction nucleotides: 6. The CDR3 length is 16 residues. Germline V gene sequence: CDR1 SGHTS, CDR2 YDEGEE. The specimen was PBMCs. The rearrangement links TRBV5-8 to TRBJ1-5; 7 bases are a match to TRBD1. This TCR derives from a girl between 10 and 17 years old in good health and CMV-seropositive. The CDR3 loop is CASSFWRGLSNQPQHF. Written as DNA, the CDR3 is TGTGCCAGCAGCTTCTGGAGGGGGCTAAGCAATCAGCCCCAGCATTTT. Full variable domain (outside the CDR3, taken from reference TRBV5-8 and TRBJ1-5): EAGVTQSPTHLIKTRGQQATLRCSPISGHTSVYWYQQALGLGLQFLLWYDEGEERNRGNFPPRFSGRQFPNYSSELNVNALELEDSALYLCASSFWRGLSNQPQHFGDGTRLSIL.